Listed below are T cell receptor beta chains from one sample, sequenced in a study of cytomegalovirus exposure and HLA in healthy donors. TCRdb's table, derived via immunoSEQ multiplex PCR, lists solely in-frame clones and lacks some. The sample contains about 140,000 clones, 80% of which appear only once. The material sequenced was PBMCs. These receptors all come from a man over 45 in good health and CMV-seronegative. CDR3s include the opening cysteine and the closing phenylalanine or tryptophan. Fields, in order: J gene, D gene, clone size, V gene, CDR3 DNA, CDR3 protein. D genes are given only for firm matches. Clone size is stated in some rows and not others, as once, few, many or a class when expanded.

TRBJ2-7 | TRBD1 | NA | TRBV7-3 | TGTGCCAGCAGCTTATTACAGGGGAGCACCTACGAGCAGTACTTC | CASSLLQGSTYEQYF
TRBJ2-7 | TRBD2 | NA | TRBV2 | TGTGCCAGCAGTCTGCCAACTAGCGCCGACTCCTACGAGCAGTACTTC | CASSLPTSADSYEQYF
TRBJ1-6 | NA | few | TRBV5-6 | TGTGCCAGCAGCTTAATTACGGGGGTCCTTCGGTCACCCCTCCACTTT | CASSLITGVLRSPLHF
TRBJ2-1 | NA | NA | TRBV7-9 | TGTGCCAGCAGCCGTTTTGAGGGTATCTACAATGAGCAGTTCTTC | CASSRFEGIYNEQFF
TRBJ2-7 | NA | NA | TRBV29-1 | TGCAGCGTTGAACGGGGGGCCGGCTACGAGCAGTACTTC | CSVERGAGYEQYF
TRBJ1-5 | TRBD1 | NA | TRBV7-6 | TGTGCCAGCAGCTTATCTACAGGGGACGGTCAGCCCCAGCATTTT | CASSLSTGDGQPQHF
TRBJ1-1 | TRBD1 | NA | TRBV27 | TGTGCCAGCGGGGGTCGGGACAGTCACACTGAAGCTTTCTTT | CASGGRDSHTEAFF
TRBJ1-2 | NA | NA | TRBV27 | TGTGCCAGCAGTTTAACGCCGCTCGGCTATGGCTACACCTTC | CASSLTPLGYGYTF
TRBJ1-5 | NA | NA | TRBV28 | TGTGCCAGCAGTTTGACCTCGAGGGCCGCTTATAACGGCCAGCATTTT | CASSLTSRAAYNGQHF
TRBJ1-2 | NA | NA | TRBV7-8 | TGTGCCAGCAGCTCGATAGACAGGAGGTTTGGCTACACCTTC | CASSSIDRRFGYTF
TRBJ2-7 | TRBD2 | NA | TRBV30 | TGTGCCTGGAGCCTTTTAGCGGGAACTACCTACGAGCAGTACTTC | CAWSLLAGTTYEQYF
TRBJ2-6 | TRBD1 | NA | TRBV9 | TGTGCCAGCAGCACGCGTATTGGGACAGGGGGTAGCTCTGGGGCCAACGTCCTGACTTTC | CASSTRIGTGGSSGANVLTF
TRBJ1-1 | NA | NA | TRBV4-1 | TGCGCCAGCAGCCAGCGAGCCGGGACTGCCGGAACTGAAGCTTTCTTT | CASSQRAGTAGTEAFF
TRBJ2-6 | TRBD1 | NA | TRBV9 | TGTGCCAGCAGCGGGACAGGGGGCGCATCCTCTGGGGCCAACGTCCTGACTTTC | CASSGTGGASSGANVLTF
TRBJ1-4 | NA | NA | TRBV7-6 | TGTGCCAGCAGCCTACCTCGGGCAGGCGGGGAAAAACTGTTTTTT | CASSLPRAGGEKLFF
TRBJ2-7 | TRBD2 | few | TRBV30 | TGTGCCTGGAACCCTCTGGGTAGCGGGGGCTACGAGCAGTACTTC | CAWNPLGSGGYEQYF
TRBJ2-1 | TRBD1 | NA | TRBV6-1 | TGTGCCACTGGACAACGGGACAGCGCATTGGTCTTC | CATGQRDSALVF
TRBJ1-5 | NA | few | TRBV27 | TGTGCCAGCAGCCTAAACCCCTCGGGGGGCGGCAGCAATCAGCCCCAGCATTTT | CASSLNPSGGGSNQPQHF
TRBJ2-5 | TRBD1 | NA | TRBV19 | TGTGCCAGTTTGGGACAGGGGTCTCGGGAGACCCAGTACTTC | CASLGQGSRETQYF
TRBJ1-5 | NA | NA | TRBV5-1 | TGCGCCAGCAGCATGGACAGTCCCAATCAGCCCCAGCATTTT | CASSMDSPNQPQHF
TRBJ2-1 | TRBD2 | NA | TRBV28 | TGTGCCAGCAGTTTATCGAGTCTAGCGGGGACCTACAATGAGCAGTTCTTC | CASSLSSLAGTYNEQFF
TRBJ2-1 | TRBD2 | NA | TRBV4-1 | TGCGCCAGCAGCCGCAGGACTAGCGGGAGGGCCATAGGGGATGAGCAGTTCTTC | CASSRRTSGRAIGDEQFF
TRBJ1-1 | NA | once | TRBV28 | TGTGCCAGCAGGGTATTCAGGAACACTGAAGCTTTCTTT | CASRVFRNTEAFF
TRBJ2-4 | NA | NA | TRBV12-5 | TGTGCTAGTGGTTCTGCGGGGACAGTAGGAATTCAGTACTTC | CASGSAGTVGIQYF
TRBJ2-1 | TRBD1 | NA | TRBV5-1 | TGCGCCAGCAGCTTGGGGACAGACAGGGTCCGACAGTTCTTC | CASSLGTDRVRQFF
TRBJ1-1 | NA | NA | TRBV19 | TGTGCCAGTAGTATATGGGGTAGCGGTGAAGCTTTCTTT | CASSIWGSGEAFF
TRBJ2-2 | TRBD2 | NA | TRBV4-1 | TGCGCCAGCAGCCAACCGGGACTAGCGTCCCCCGGGGAGCTGTTTTTT | CASSQPGLASPGELFF
TRBJ1-3 | NA | NA | TRBV28 | TGTGCCAGCGAAACCGGGTACTCTGGAAACACCATATATTTT | CASETGYSGNTIYF